These 18 T cell receptor beta chains were all obtained from the same sample, sequenced in a study of T cells in Graves' hyperthyroidism and ophthalmopathy. RNA transcripts provided the source from which TCR beta CDR3 regions were amplified. HTBI primers were employed in a first-round RT-PCR of the TCR CDR3. TCRdb analysed the multiplex PCR reads with MiXCR anew, one entry per CDR3 protein. The sample comprises under 350,000 distinct CDR3 sequences, approximately 26% of which are singletons, and approximately 25% rests with the top ten. The sample consisted of blood. These receptors came from a man between 35 and 55 years old with Graves' hyperthyroidism that later progressed to Graves' ophthalmopathy.

This chain joins TRBV12-3 or TRBV12-4 and TRBJ1-1; D is uncertain. This CDR3 has 15 amino acids. Deletions cut 3 bases from V and 4 bases from J, with 15 bases between. Here the CDR3 DNA reads TGTGCCAGCAGTTTGTCAAAGGGCCGGGTCACTGAAGCTTTCTTT. Translated: CASSLSKGRVTEAFF.

The chain couples TRBV12-3 or TRBV12-4 to TRBJ1-5, with D unclear. Trimming cost V 2 bases and J 3 bases, with 11 bases left between them. The CDR3 totals 15 residues. DNA for the CDR3: TGTGCCAGCAGTTTAACCACAAGTCCCAATCAGCCCCAGCATTTT. Encoded protein: CASSLTTSPNQPQHF.

In its sample, this clonotype was seen many times. J is TRBJ2-2 and V is TRBV19; D unresolved. V lost 8 bases and J 6 bases, leaving 10 bases between the germline ends. Germline V lookup: CDR1 LNHDA, CDR2 SQIVND (reference sequence). This CDR3 region has 12 residues. For the CDR3, the DNA is TGTGCCAGTTTTCGATTCTCCGGGGAGCTGTTTTTT. It is translated as CASFRFSGELFF.

At least ten counts were recorded for this clonotype. The chain links TRBV5-1 to TRBJ1-1; D is unclear. Germline V gene lookup returns CDR1 SGHRS and CDR2 YFSETQ. The CDR3 loop spans 15 amino acids. Trimming took 4 bases from V and 1 from J, leaving 14 bases between them. The CDR3 DNA is TGCGCCAGCAGCACCCAGACTTCAACGAACACTGAAGCTTTCTTT. This translates into CASSTQTSTNTEAFF.

This clonotype came up many times. At one end, the junction sequence differs from germline, possibly due to a read error. This rearrangement joins TRBV6-1 to TRBJ1-5, with D maybe TRBD1 (6 bases). The germline V gene has CDR1 MNHNS and CDR2 SASEGT. This CDR3 is 15 amino acids long. The CDR3 loop reads CATSEQGGVNQPQHF. The CDR3 DNA is TGTGCCACCAGTGAACAGGGAGGGGTGAATCAGCCCCAGCATTTT.

This clonotype was seen repeatedly, ten times or more. V and J are TRBV13 and TRBJ1-1, with D unclear. This CDR3 spans 13 amino acids. Germline values: CDR1 PRHDT, CDR2 FYEKMQ (reference sequence). Trimming left V 6 bases short and J 6 bases short, with 14 bases between. DNA of the CDR3: TGTGCCAGCAGTAACTTACGGGGTCCTGAAGCTTTCTTT. It yields the protein CASSNLRGPEAFF.

This clonotype was seen at least ten times. V and J are TRBV4-1 and TRBJ2-4; D is uncertain. V gave up 0 bases and J gave up 8 bases, with 11 bases separating them. This CDR3 spans 14 amino acids. Germline V CDR1 and CDR2: MGHRA, YSYEKL. Here the CDR3 DNA reads TGCGCCAGCAGCCAAGATCTCAATCGGGACATTCAGTACTTC. It yields the protein CASSQDLNRDIQYF.

This chain links TRBV28 with TRBJ1-1; the D gene is possibly TRBD1 (6 bases). Germline-derived CDR1 and CDR2 are MDHEN and SYDVKM. This CDR3 has 14 residues. With 4 bases removed from V and 1 base from J, the gap between germline ends came to 10 bases. CDR3 sequence: CASSWQGTNTEAFF. In nucleotides, the CDR3 is TGTGCCAGCAGTTGGCAGGGGACGAACACTGAAGCTTTCTTT.

This clonotype was picked up many times. The V gene is TRBV6-5, the J gene TRBJ2-7; 9 bases agree with TRBD1. J lost 2 bases, V lost 7 bases, and 6 bases had no gene match. The CDR3 runs 14 residues. Germline lookup yields CDR1 MNHEY and CDR2 SVGAGI. DNA of the CDR3: TGTGCCAGCAATCGGGACAGGGTGACCTACGAGCAGTACTTC. Its protein product is CASNRDRVTYEQYF.

This clonotype occurred many times. The chain recombines TRBV29-1 with TRBJ2-7; a possible D gene is TRBD2 (5 bases). The germline V and J ends were trimmed by 6 bases and 5 bases, with 11 bases remaining between them. This CDR3 spans 11 amino acids. Germline V gene lookup returns CDR1 SQVTM and CDR2 ANQGSEA. The CDR3 sequence is CSVRGRNEQYF. The CDR3 nucleotides read TGCAGCGTACGGGGTAGGAACGAGCAGTACTTC.

The rearrangement joins TRBV12-3 or TRBV12-4 to TRBJ1-1; D perhaps matches TRBD1 (5 bases). The CDR3 is 15 amino acids. Trimming took 7 bases from V and 1 from J, leaving 16 bases between them. In nucleotides, the CDR3 is TGTGCCAGCACCTTGCGGGGGGACGGGAACACTGAAGCTTTCTTT. As protein: CASTLRGDGNTEAFF.

At least ten counts were recorded for this clonotype. The chain is built from TRBV5-1 and TRBJ1-2; a weak D match, TRBD1 (6 bases). The CDR3 covers 15 residues. V was shortened by 3 bases and J by 0 bases, with 12 bases between the two germline ends. Germline loops: CDR1 SGHRS, CDR2 YFSETQ. CDR3 sequence reads: CASSSGDNPNYGYTF. CDR3 in DNA: TGCGCCAGCAGCTCGGGGGACAACCCTAACTATGGCTACACCTTC.

V and J are TRBV20-1 and TRBJ2-7; 9 bases are shared with TRBD2. Per germline, CDR1 DFQATT and CDR2 SNEGSKA (reference sequence). V dropped 1 base and J dropped 3; count of bases not matched to a gene: 1. The CDR3 totals 13 residues. The CDR3 sequence: CSARVRGGYEQYF. CDR3 nucleotides: TGCAGTGCTAGAGTGCGGGGGGGCTACGAGCAGTACTTC.

The gene calls are TRBV20-1 and TRBJ1-3; D gene unclear. Trimming stripped 2 bases from V and 8 bases from J, with 13 bases between. This CDR3 spans 13 amino acids. Germline CDR1 is DFQATT and CDR2 is SNEGSKA (reference sequence). The CDR3, as DNA: TGCAGTGCTAGATACGCCAACGCGGACACCATATATTTT. This encodes CSARYANADTIYF.

This clonotype was picked up many times. The J gene is TRBJ1-1, the V gene TRBV11-1; TRBD1 agrees at 7 bases. The junction had 13 bases not matched to a gene; V was cut back by 9 bases and J by 6 bases. Germline lookup yields CDR1 SGHAT and CDR2 FQDESV (reference sequence). The CDR3 sequence is 14 residues long. The CDR3 protein is CASAQGGSFAEAFF. The CDR3 coding sequence is TGTGCCAGTGCCCAGGGGGGGAGTTTCGCTGAAGCTTTCTTT. The full variable domain, with the rest looked up from reference TRBV11-1 and TRBJ1-1, is EAEVAQSPRYKITEKSQAVAFWCDPISGHATLYWYRQILGQGPELLVQFQDESVVDDSQLPKDRFSAERLKGVDSTLKIQPAELGDSAMYLCASAQGGSFAEAFFGQGTRLTVV.

At least ten counts were recorded for this clonotype. The J gene is TRBJ1-3, the V gene TRBV12-3 or TRBV12-4; D is unresolved. The CDR3 is 16 amino acids. Trimming shortened V by 7 bases and J by 0 bases, and 16 bases separated the two germline ends. This CDR3 reads CASIHPGSSSGNTIYF. CDR3 DNA sequence: TGTGCCAGCATTCATCCTGGATCCAGCTCTGGAAACACCATATATTTT.

This clonotype was seen a few times. The V gene is TRBV12-3 or TRBV12-4, the J gene TRBJ1-1; TRBD1 matches at 8 bases. The CDR3 consists of 14 residues. V lost 3 bases and J lost 7; bases outside the gene matches: 7. The CDR3 spells CASSLLRGPNEAFF. The CDR3 DNA reads as TGTGCCAGCAGTTTGCTCAGGGGGCCGAATGAAGCTTTCTTT.

This clonotype was recorded many times. The J gene is TRBJ2-5, the V gene TRBV5-1, with D possibly being TRBD1 (5 bases). CDR1 is SGHRS, CDR2 YFSETQ, per germline. Trimming stripped 0 bases from V and 1 base from J, with 10 bases between. The CDR3 is made up of 15 amino acids. CDR3 in DNA: TGCGCCAGCAGCTTGGACGTGGGGCCCCAAGAGACCCAGTACTTC. Protein: CASSLDVGPQETQYF.